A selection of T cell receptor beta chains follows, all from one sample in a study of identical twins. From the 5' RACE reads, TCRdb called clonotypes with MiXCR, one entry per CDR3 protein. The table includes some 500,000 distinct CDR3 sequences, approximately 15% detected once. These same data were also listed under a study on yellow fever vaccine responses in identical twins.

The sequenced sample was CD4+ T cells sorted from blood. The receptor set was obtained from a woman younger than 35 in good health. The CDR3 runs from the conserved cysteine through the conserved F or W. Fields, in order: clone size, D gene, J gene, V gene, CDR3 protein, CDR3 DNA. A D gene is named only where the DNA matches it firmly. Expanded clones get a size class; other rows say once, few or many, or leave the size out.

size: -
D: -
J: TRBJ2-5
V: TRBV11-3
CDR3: CASSLGRWISQRTRIGGKETQYF
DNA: TGTGCCAGCAGCTTAGGCCGGTGGATCTCCCAACGAACGAGGATCGGAGGGAAAGAGACCCAGTACTTC

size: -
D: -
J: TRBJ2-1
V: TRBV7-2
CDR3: CASTPKRNNEQFF
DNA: TGTGCCAGCACCCCGAAGAGAAACAATGAGCAGTTCTTC

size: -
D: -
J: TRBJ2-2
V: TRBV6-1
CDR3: CASSRTQSNTGELFF
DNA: TGTGCCAGCTCTAGGACGCAATCGAACACCGGGGAGCTGTTTTTT

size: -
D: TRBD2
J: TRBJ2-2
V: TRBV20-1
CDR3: CSAPTSGGGTGELFF
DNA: TGCAGTGCGCCTACTAGCGGGGGGGGCACCGGGGAGCTGTTTTTT

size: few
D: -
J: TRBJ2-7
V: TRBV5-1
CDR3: CASSPQQSYEQYF
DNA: TGCGCCAGCAGCCCACAACAGTCCTACGAGCAGTACTTC

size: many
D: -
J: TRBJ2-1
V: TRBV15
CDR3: CATSRGTTYNEQFF
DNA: TGTGCCACCAGCAGAGGGACTACCTACAATGAGCAGTTCTTC

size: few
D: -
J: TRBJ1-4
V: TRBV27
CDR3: CASSLGLTNEKLFF
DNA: TGTGCCAGCAGTTTGGGGCTAACTAATGAAAAACTGTTTTTT

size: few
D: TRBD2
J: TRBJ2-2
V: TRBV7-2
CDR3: CASSLVVAGTNTGELFF
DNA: TGTGCCAGCAGCTTAGTAGTAGCGGGGACGAACACCGGGGAGCTGTTTTTT

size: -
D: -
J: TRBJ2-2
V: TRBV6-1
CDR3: CASRVEINTGELFF
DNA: TGTGCCAGCCGCGTAGAGATTAACACCGGGGAGCTGTTTTTT

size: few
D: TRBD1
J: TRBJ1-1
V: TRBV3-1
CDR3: CASSQEKRQGRNSAFF
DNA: TGTGCCAGCAGCCAAGAAAAAAGACAGGGTCGGAATTCGGCTTTCTTT

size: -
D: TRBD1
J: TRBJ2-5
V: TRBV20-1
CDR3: CSARPGTGEWETQYF
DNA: TGCAGTGCTAGGCCCGGGACAGGGGAGTGGGAGACCCAGTACTTC

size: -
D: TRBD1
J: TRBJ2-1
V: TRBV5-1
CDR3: CASSLPGQGTYNEQFF
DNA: TGCGCCAGCAGCTTACCCGGACAGGGTACCTACAATGAGCAGTTCTTC

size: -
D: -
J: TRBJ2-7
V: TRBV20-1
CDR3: CSAIPLRAGGEQYF
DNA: TGCAGTGCTATCCCCCTCAGGGCTGGTGGCGAGCAGTACTTC

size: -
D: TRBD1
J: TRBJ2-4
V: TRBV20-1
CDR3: CSARGQGVGNIQYF
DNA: TGCAGTGCTAGGGGGCAGGGGGTTGGGAACATTCAGTACTTC

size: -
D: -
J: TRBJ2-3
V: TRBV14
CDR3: CASSQDSQGLTDTQYF
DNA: TGTGCCAGCAGCCAAGATTCCCAGGGATTGACAGATACGCAGTATTTT

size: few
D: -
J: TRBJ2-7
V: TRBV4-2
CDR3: CASSQLRSRGDPYEQYF
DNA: TGTGCCAGCAGCCAGCTCCGTTCGCGGGGCGACCCCTACGAGCAGTACTTC

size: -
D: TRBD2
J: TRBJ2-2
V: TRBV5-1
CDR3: CASSVPGLAEKGSTGELFF
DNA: TGCGCCAGCAGCGTCCCGGGACTAGCGGAGAAAGGGAGCACCGGGGAGCTGTTTTTT

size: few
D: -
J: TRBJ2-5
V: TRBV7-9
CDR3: CASSLGPGVKETQYF
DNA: TGTGCCAGCAGCTTAGGACCGGGAGTCAAAGAGACCCAGTACTTC

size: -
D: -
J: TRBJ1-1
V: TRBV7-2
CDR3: CASSLSLTGTEAFF
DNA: TGTGCCAGCAGCTTAAGTCTGACCGGCACTGAAGCTTTCTTT

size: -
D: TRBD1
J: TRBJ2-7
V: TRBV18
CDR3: CASSPATGEEQYF
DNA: TGTGCCAGCTCGCCGGCGACAGGGGAAGAGCAGTACTTC

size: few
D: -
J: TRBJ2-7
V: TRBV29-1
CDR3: CSVDTGTPTF
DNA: TGCAGCGTTGATACCGGGACTCCAACTTTC

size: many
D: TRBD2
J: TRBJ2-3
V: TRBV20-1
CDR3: CSARVSSGASTDTQYF
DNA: TGCAGTGCTAGGGTCTCTAGCGGGGCTAGCACAGATACGCAGTATTTT

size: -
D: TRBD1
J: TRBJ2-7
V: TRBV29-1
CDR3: CSVDLTGLQYF
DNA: TGCAGCGTTGATTTGACAGGGTTGCAGTACTTC

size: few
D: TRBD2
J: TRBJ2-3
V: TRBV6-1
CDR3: CASSPWGLAGEADTQYF
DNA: TGTGCCAGCAGCCCGTGGGGCCTAGCGGGAGAAGCAGATACGCAGTATTTT

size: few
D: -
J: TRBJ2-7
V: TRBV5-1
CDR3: CASSLGLMTYEQYF
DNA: TGCGCCAGCAGCTTGGGCCTCATGACCTACGAGCAGTACTTC

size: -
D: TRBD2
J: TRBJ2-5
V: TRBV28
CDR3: CASSPGTRAVETQYF
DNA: TGTGCCAGCAGCCCCGGGACTAGGGCTGTGGAGACCCAGTACTTC

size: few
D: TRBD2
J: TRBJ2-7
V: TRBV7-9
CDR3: CASSSGTSGGYEQYF
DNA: TGTGCCAGCAGCTCGGGGACTAGCGGGGGATACGAGCAGTACTTC

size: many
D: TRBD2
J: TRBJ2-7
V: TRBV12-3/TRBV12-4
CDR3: CASSRTSGSYEQYF
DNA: TGTGCCAGCAGTCGGACTAGCGGCTCCTACGAGCAGTACTTC

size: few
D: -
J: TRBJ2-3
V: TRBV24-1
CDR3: CATSDPWRTDTQYF
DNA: TGTGCCACCAGTGACCCTTGGCGCACAGATACGCAGTATTTT